This T cell receptor (beta chain) is from a study of early T cells in non-severe SARS-CoV-2 infection. CDR3 length equals 14 residues. Germline V CDR1 and CDR2: SGHDT, YYEEEE. Deletions cut 2 bases from V and 1 base from J, with 9 bases between. MiXCR was run by TCRdb on the 5' RACE reads, yielding one entry per CDR3 protein. In the table there are tens of thousands of distinct CDR3 sequences, 12% of which are singletons. This clonotype was counted at least ten times. The chain links TRBV5-6 to TRBJ1-1; D unclear. Sequencing was carried out using whole blood. The sequence was collected from an adult who was a healthcare worker with PCR-confirmed SARS-CoV-2 infection or an uninfected control (not recorded which). CDR3 sequence: CASSLPSQNTEAFF. In DNA form, the CDR3 reads TGTGCCAGCAGCTTACCGAGTCAGAACACTGAAGCTTTCTTT.